The 10 T cell receptor beta chains in this list originate from one sample, sequenced in a study of T cells after yellow fever vaccination. TCRdb passed the 5' RACE reads through MiXCR, listing each CDR3 protein once. The sample consists of fewer than 650,000 distinct CDR3 sequences, about a fifth of them appearing once. The material sequenced was PBMCs, taken 21 days after the first yellow fever vaccination. These receptors all come from a man younger than 35 who received the YFV17D yellow fever vaccine.

This clonotype was detected a few times. The CDR3 DNA sequence: TGTGCCAGCAAGGGGGCCCCCGATACGCAGCATTTT. Translated: CASKGAPDTQHF. The V gene is TRBV6-2 or TRBV6-3, the J gene TRBJ2-3, with 7 bases identical to TRBD1. The J call is uncertain, as TRBJ1-5 better fits the DNA end. The CDR3 consists of 12 residues. Germline CDR1 and CDR2: MNHEY and SVGEGT.

The chain employs TRBV23-1 and TRBJ1-6, with 11 positions matching TRBD1. TRBV23-1 is recorded as an ORF, its role being uncertain. The CDR3 is 15 amino acids. With V trimmed by 4 bases and J by 9 bases, 5 bases remained unmatched. CDR3 sequence (DNA): TGCGCCAGCAGTCCCGGGGGACAGGGGGTTTCACCCCTCCACTTT. Translation: CASSPGGQGVSPLHF.

The chain carries TRBV12-3 or TRBV12-4 and TRBJ2-5; 9 bases match TRBD1. The V and J ends lost 5 bases and 1 base, in that order; junction bases with no gene match: 8. This CDR3 region has 16 residues. The DNA for the CDR3 is TGTGCCAGCAGTGACGCCCGGGACAGGGTCCAAGAGACCCAGTACTTC. The encoded protein is CASSDARDRVQETQYF.

This clonotype was seen a few times. This rearrangement joins TRBV29-1 to TRBJ2-5; the D gene is possibly TRBD1 (5 bases). Per the germline V gene, CDR1 is SQVTM and CDR2 is ANQGSEA. This CDR3 is built from 14 residues. Trimming left V 6 bases short and J 2 bases short, with 16 bases between. CDR3 coding DNA: TGCAGCGTGTACTTGACAGATTATCAAGAGACCCAGTACTTC. This translates into CSVYLTDYQETQYF. Variable domain in full (rest from reference TRBV29-1 and TRBJ2-5): SAVISQKPSRDICQRGTSLTIQCQVDSQVTMMFWYRQQPGQSLTLIATANQGSEATYESGFVIDKFPISRPNLTFSTLTVSNMSPEDSSIYLCSVYLTDYQETQYFGPGTRLLVL.

This clonotype occurred many times. The chain carries TRBV28 and TRBJ2-1; no reliable D call. The CDR3 extends over 15 amino acids. CDR1 is MDHEN, CDR2 SYDVKM, per germline. The V gene lost 5 bases and the J gene lost 0 bases, with 11 bases spanning the gap. CDR3 amino acids: CASSPRLGSYNEQFF. The CDR3 nucleotides read TGTGCCAGCAGTCCCCGGCTGGGCTCCTACAATGAGCAGTTCTTC.

V gene TRBV7-3 combines with J gene TRBJ1-3, with 8 positions matching TRBD1. CDR3 size: 19 residues. V shed 5 bases, J shed 0 bases, and the junction held 15 bases outside the gene matches. Per the germline V gene, CDR1 is SGHTA and CDR2 is FQGTGA. The CDR3 region is CASSNPRGQGTSSGNTIYF. CDR3 nucleotides: TGTGCCAGCAGCAATCCGCGTGGACAGGGAACTAGCTCTGGAAACACCATATATTTT.

This CDR3 reads CASSPTRDNRSPLHF. The DNA of the CDR3 is TGTGCCAGCAGTCCTACCCGGGACAACAGGTCACCCCTCCACTTT. This chain joins TRBV27 and TRBJ1-6, with a tentative D call TRBD1 (6 bases). CDR1 and CDR2 from the germline V gene are MNHEY and SMNVEV (reference sequence). V lost 5 bases, J lost 10 bases, and 18 bases lay in between. The CDR3 loop spans 15 amino acids.

This clonotype came up many times. Here the CDR3 DNA reads TGTGCCAGCAGCTTAGGACTAGCGGTTTACAATGAGCAGTTCTTC. Amino acids: CASSLGLAVYNEQFF. The genes are TRBV7-2 and TRBJ2-1; TRBD2 matches at 9 bases. CDR3 length: 15 residues. The germline V gene encodes CDR1 SGHTA and CDR2 FQGNSA. V dropped 1 base and J dropped 4; count of bases not matched to a gene: 2. The full variable domain, in which reference TRBV7-2 and TRBJ2-1 provide the parts outside the CDR3, is GAGVSQSPSNKVTEKGKDVELRCDPISGHTALYWYRQSLGQGLEFLIYFQGNSAPDKSGLPSDRFSAERTGGSVSTLTIQRTQQEDSAVYLCASSLGLAVYNEQFFGPGTRLTVL.

The chain links TRBV2 to TRBJ2-3, with 7 bases identical to TRBD2. The CDR3 runs to 15 residues. The junction had 13 bases not matched to a gene; V was cut back by 11 bases and J by 2 bases. CDR1 SNHLY and CDR2 FYNNEI come from the germline V gene. The CDR3 nucleotides read TGTGCCGTCAACCTAGAGCGGGGTCCCACAGATACGCAGTATTTT. Amino acid sequence: CAVNLERGPTDTQYF.

In its sample, this clonotype was seen a few times. This rearrangement joins TRBV4-3 to TRBJ1-1; D not certain. This CDR3 has 14 amino acids. Germline CDR1 and CDR2: LGHNA and YSLEER. Trimming stripped 2 bases from V and 6 bases from J, with 13 bases between. CDR3 in DNA: TGCGCCAGCAGCCAATCATCAGGCTTCCCTGAAGCTTTCTTT. This sequence encodes CASSQSSGFPEAFF.